The 8 T cell receptor beta chains below were found in one sample sequenced in a study of T cell repertoires in cytomegalovirus infection. One entry per CDR3 protein, called by TCRdb with MiXCR from the reads. This sample has some 400,000 distinct CDR3 sequences, with 15% to 20% found just once. The sample consisted of PBMCs. All receptors come from a human donor in good health (CMV status not recorded). Some clones in this sample may be carry-over from other donors' samples.

The table lists this clonotype with many counts. The DNA for the CDR3 is TGTGCCAGCAGCCCCGGGGGGCCCCAGCATTTT. It codes for CASSPGGPQHF. The chain carries TRBV28 and TRBJ1-5, with a weak D call TRBD1 (5 bases). This CDR3 has 11 amino acids. The germline gives CDR1 MDHEN, CDR2 SYDVKM. The V and J ends lost 6 bases and 9 bases respectively, with 9 bases between them.

This clonotype was seen ten or more times. The chain links TRBV7-8 to TRBJ2-7; 8 bases match TRBD1. The CDR3 is made up of 16 amino acids. Per germline, CDR1 SGHVS and CDR2 FQNEAQ. J lost 7 bases, V lost 5 bases, and 16 bases had no gene match. The CDR3 DNA sequence: TGTGCCAGCAGCGATCGACGGACAGGGCCCTCTCGGGAGCAGTACTTC. As protein: CASSDRRTGPSREQYF.

In its sample, this clonotype was seen a few times. V and J are TRBV7-2 and TRBJ2-1; 7 bases match TRBD1. Germline-derived CDR1 and CDR2 are SGHTA and FQGNSA. The CDR3 contains 15 residues. V was pared by 6 bases and J by 1 base, with 6 bases of the junction left unmatched. The DNA of the CDR3 is TGTGCCAGCAGACAATCGGGACAGTCCTACAATGAGCAGTTCTTC. Translation: CASRQSGQSYNEQFF.

This clonotype was counted only a few times. The chain employs TRBV7-8 and TRBJ1-2; D unresolved. From germline, CDR1 is SGHVS and CDR2 FQNEAQ. V was trimmed by 1 base and J by 6 bases, leaving 9 bases between them. The CDR3 runs to 13 residues. The CDR3 region is CASSLGVFNGYTF. CDR3 bases: TGTGCCAGCAGCTTAGGAGTATTTAATGGCTACACCTTC.

This clonotype was observed many times. The chain combines TRBV11-1 with TRBJ1-5; 8 bases fit TRBD1. The V gene's germline CDR1 is SGHAT and CDR2 FQDESV (reference sequence). After removal of 5 bases from V and 3 bases from J, the junction contained 3 bases not matched to a gene. The CDR3 consists of 14 residues. CDR3 protein: CASSMTGDNQPQHF. CDR3 nucleotide sequence: TGTGCCAGCAGCATGACAGGGGACAATCAGCCCCAGCATTTT.

This clonotype was seen at least ten times. The chain couples TRBV7-6 to TRBJ2-7, with D perhaps being TRBD1 or TRBD2 (6 bases each). Germline V gene data show CDR1 as SGHVS and CDR2 as FNYEAQ. With 1 base removed from V and 6 bases from J, the gap between germline ends came to 10 bases. The CDR3 totals 13 residues. DNA of the CDR3: TGTGCCAGCAGCTTAGATTGGGGGGCCGAGCAGTACTTC. It yields the protein CASSLDWGAEQYF.

This clonotype was observed many times. The chain carries TRBV7-2 and TRBJ2-7; D uncertain. V was clipped by 3 bases and J by 2 bases, with 8 bases between them. The CDR3 has 13 amino acids. Germline CDR1 reads SGHTA; CDR2 reads FQGNSA. CDR3 nucleotide sequence: TGTGCCAGCAGCTTCGTGGTTCCCTACGAGCAGTACTTC. This sequence encodes CASSFVVPYEQYF.

This chain joins TRBV5-5 and TRBJ2-3; D perhaps matches TRBD1 (5 bases). CDR1 is SGHKS and CDR2 is YYEKEE in the germline V gene (reference sequence). CDR3 length: 14 amino acids. V shed 4 bases and J shed 4 bases, with 13 bases lying between them. This chain's CDR3 is CASSRRRDADTQYF. The CDR3, as DNA: TGTGCCAGCAGCCGCCGCAGGGATGCAGATACGCAGTATTTT. Filled out from reference TRBV5-5 and TRBJ2-3, the complete variable domain reads DAGVTQSPTHLIKTRGQQVTLRCSPISGHKSVSWYQQVLGQGPQFIFQYYEKEERGRGNFPDRFSARQFPNYSSELNVNALLLGDSALYLCASSRRRDADTQYFGPGTRLTVL.